The 13 T cell receptor beta chains reported below all come from one sample, sequenced in a study of cytomegalovirus exposure and HLA in healthy donors. The PCR made use of 60 Vbeta and 13 Jbeta primers. Libraries were prepared by immunoSEQ multiplex PCR; TCRdb keeps only in-frame clonotypes and omits some of them. This table holds roughly 100,000 clones, around 70% found once. Sequenced material: PBMCs. The receptors derive from a man between 25 and 39 years old in good health and CMV-seronegative.

Points on this clone: One end of the junction does not line up with germline, which may come from a read error. The CDR3 nucleotides are TGTGCCAGCTCCGCCTTGGAGGGCGCAAGCTACGCCTTC. Amino acids: CASSALEGASYAF. The chain employs TRBV5-4 and TRBJ1-2; D not resolved. Germline CDR1 and CDR2: SGHNT and YYREEE (reference sequence). This CDR3 spans 13 amino acids.

With respect to this clone: This same CDR3 is encoded by further DNA sequences in the sample. Here the CDR3 reads CASSRDRAYEQYF. CDR3 sequence (DNA): TGTGCCAGCAGTAGGGACAGGGCCTACGAGCAGTACTTC. The chain is built from TRBV2 and TRBJ2-7, with 9 bases lining up with TRBD1. The J segment lost 2 bases and the V segment lost 5 bases, leaving 1 base of the junction unmatched. CDR3 size: 13 residues. Per the germline V gene, CDR1 is SNHLY and CDR2 is FYNNEI.

Here the CDR3 reads CASSPDRSFTYEQYF. DNA of the CDR3: TGTGCCAGCAGCCCCGACAGGTCATTTACCTACGAGCAGTACTTC. V gene TRBV7-9 combines with J gene TRBJ2-7, with D possibly matching TRBD1 (6 bases). This CDR3 is 15 amino acids long. Germline V CDR1 and CDR2: SEHNR, FQNEAQ (reference sequence). The V end was cut by 5 bases, the J end by 2 bases, with 16 bases between.

The sample holds a few counts of this clone. As DNA, the CDR3 is TGCGCCAGCAGCGTCAAAGGACACGCGGTACAAGAGACCCAGTACTTC. The encoded protein is CASSVKGHAVQETQYF. The gene calls are TRBV5-1 and TRBJ2-5; perhaps TRBD1 as D (5 bases). V lost 4 bases and J lost 2, with 18 bases in between. CDR1 is SGHRS and CDR2 is YFSETQ in the germline V gene. The CDR3 consists of 16 residues.

V usage is TRBV7-9 and J usage is TRBJ1-5, with unresolved D. The germline V and J ends were trimmed by 5 bases and 8 bases, with 25 bases remaining between them. In germline, CDR1 is SEHNR, CDR2 FQNEAQ (reference sequence). The CDR3 runs 17 residues. The CDR3 spells CASSPATGEARREPQHF. Written as DNA, the CDR3 is TGTGCCAGCAGCCCTGCTACGGGTGAGGCCCGGAGGGAGCCCCAGCATTTT. Drawing the rest from reference TRBV7-9 and TRBJ1-5, the complete variable domain is DTGVSQNPRHKITKRGQNVTFRCDPISEHNRLYWYRQTLGQGPEFLTYFQNEAQLEKSRLLSDRFSAERPKGSFSTLEIQRTEQGDSAMYLCASSPATGEARREPQHFGDGTRLSIL.

V and J are TRBV27 and TRBJ2-7; D may be TRBD2 (6 bases). Trimming left V 0 bases short and J 5 bases short, with 14 bases between. The length of the CDR3 is 15 residues. Per germline, CDR1 MNHEY and CDR2 SMNVEV (reference sequence). The DNA for the CDR3 is TGTGCCAGCAGTTTATCGCGGGATATGGGAAACGAGCAGTACTTC. This sequence encodes CASSLSRDMGNEQYF.

The CDR3 DNA reads TGCGCCAGCAGCCAAGCGGAGTGGGCGGGGGGCTACACCTTC. Its protein product is CASSQAEWAGGYTF. The rearrangement links TRBV4-3 to TRBJ1-2, with D uncertain. Germline CDR1 is LGHNA and CDR2 is YSLEER. The V and J ends lost 1 base and 8 bases respectively, with 14 bases between them. This CDR3 has 14 residues.

This clone was seen a handful of times. The chain links TRBV10-3 to TRBJ1-5; D not resolved. V shed 3 bases and J shed 4 bases, with 7 bases lying between them. Germline V lookup: CDR1 ENHRY, CDR2 SYGVKD. The CDR3 spans 13 residues. The CDR3 spells CAISDRENQPQHF. In DNA form, the CDR3 reads TGTGCCATCAGTGACCGGGAGAATCAGCCCCAGCATTTT.

The chain links TRBV5-1 to TRBJ2-5; TRBD1 matches 10 bases. This CDR3 has 15 amino acids. The germline CDR1 and CDR2 sequences are SGHRS and YFSETQ. J was trimmed by 5 bases and V by 3 bases; bases with no gene match: 7. The CDR3 reads CASSSGDRGRETQYF. The CDR3 DNA is TGCGCCAGCAGCTCAGGGGACAGGGGTCGGGAGACCCAGTACTTC.

This rearrangement joins TRBV27 to TRBJ2-7; a possible D gene is TRBD2 (6 bases). This CDR3 region has 13 residues. CDR1 MNHEY and CDR2 SMNVEV come from the germline V gene (reference sequence). Trimming cost V 10 bases and J 0 bases, with 13 bases left between them. The CDR3 nucleotides read TGTGCCACCCCCGGGCGGGACTCCTACGAGCAGTACTTC. Translating gives CATPGRDSYEQYF.

V is TRBV7-3 and J is TRBJ1-1, with a weak D call TRBD1 (5 bases). The germline V and J ends were trimmed by 4 bases and 4 bases, with 19 bases remaining between them. The CDR3 spans 16 residues. Germline CDR1 and CDR2: SGHTA and FQGTGA. CDR3 coding DNA: TGTGCCAGCAGCTCAGGACCTCAGGGTCAGAGCACTGAAGCTTTCTTT. Its translation is CASSSGPQGQSTEAFF.

The DNA for the CDR3 is TGCGCCAGCAGCCACAGGCAGGGGGCTGGAAACACCATATATTTT. Translating gives CASSHRQGAGNTIYF. The chain couples TRBV4-3 to TRBJ1-3; 7 bases align to TRBD1. Germline CDR1 LGHNA, CDR2 YSLEER. The V segment lost 3 bases and the J segment 2 bases; nucleotides outside the gene matches: 4. This CDR3 has 15 residues.

This sequence joins TRBV5-6 and TRBJ2-7, with D perhaps TRBD1 (6 bases). Per the germline V gene, CDR1 is SGHDT and CDR2 is YYEEEE. The V gene lost 0 bases and the J gene lost 3 bases, with 16 bases spanning the gap. The CDR3 loop spans 16 amino acids. The CDR3 DNA sequence: TGTGCCAGCAGCTTGGAGTCCCGGACAGTGTACTACGAGCAGTACTTC. Its protein product is CASSLESRTVYYEQYF.